The T cell receptor beta chain described here comes from a study of blood T cell repertoires in COVID-19. Profiled with immunoSEQ multiplex PCR; TCRdb holds only in-frame clones, not every one. The table lists 200,000 to 300,000 clones, approximately 80% of them singletons. Germline V gene data show CDR1 as SGHRS and CDR2 as YFSETQ. The V segment lost 7 bases and the J segment 6 bases; nucleotides outside the gene matches: 10. The CDR3 length is 15 residues. The source is a woman aged 80 or over with COVID-19, enrolled during active disease. The chain carries TRBV5-1 and TRBJ1-4, with 9 bases fitting TRBD1. The sample consisted of peripheral blood. In nucleotides, the CDR3 is TGCGCCAGCTCCCAAACGGGACAGGGATATGAAAAACTGTTTTTT. Its protein is CASSQTGQGYEKLFF.